The clone carrying this T cell receptor beta chain is categorized as medium-sized. Its antigen is not identified. The data stem from a study of T cells in localized non-small cell lung cancer. Measured with immunoSEQ multiplex PCR; TCRdb has only the in-frame clones, and not every one. This sample yields 25,000 to 40,000 clones, of which 80% are seen a single time; 15% to 20% belongs to the top ten. Germline V gene data show CDR1 as SNHLY and CDR2 as FYNNEI. The CDR3 is made up of 12 amino acids. V dropped 3 bases and J dropped 1 base, with 3 bases sitting between them. Findings and limits, study-wide: Sequencing covered just one tumor region, so heterogeneity cannot be ruled out. Tumor trailed uninvolved adjacent lung in T cell clonality, which peaked there. Density of T cells in blood, when higher, went with longer overall survival. A median of 57 of the top 100 tumor clones appeared in adjacent lung, which was paired and uninvolved.

The chain links TRBV2 to TRBJ1-1; D is uncertain. This specimen consisted of peripheral blood, obtained before any cancer treatment. The origin of this receptor is an older male donor with stage III squamous cell lung carcinoma. The CDR3 region is CASSDTNTEAFF. The CDR3 DNA is TGTGCCAGCAGTGACACGAACACTGAAGCTTTCTTT.